A selection of T cell receptor beta chains follows, all from one sample in a study of regulatory dendritic cells for organ transplantation. The antigens of these receptors remain unknown. Profiled with immunoSEQ multiplex PCR; TCRdb holds only in-frame clones, not every one. This table holds over 8,500 clones, about 75% found once. Sequenced input: memory CD4+ T cells from blood cultured with regulatory dendritic cells. The receptors originated from a human donor in good health. Both conserved end residues are part of each CDR3. Fields, in order: CDR3 DNA, CDR3 protein, J gene, clone size, D gene, V gene, CDR3 length. The D gene is left open where the match is weak. Clone sizes are given selectively: once, few, many, or a class where the clone is expanded.

DNA: TGTGCCAGCAGCAGTACGGGTAGCAATCAGCCCCAGCATTTT; CDR3: CASSSTGSNQPQHF; J: TRBJ1-5; size: NA; D: NA; V: TRBV7-2; length: 14
DNA: TGCGCCAGCAGCTCCCGGACAATGCAAGAGACCCAGTACTTC; CDR3: CASSSRTMQETQYF; J: TRBJ2-5; size: NA; D: NA; V: TRBV5-1; length: 14
DNA: TGTGCCAGTGGAGGACAGACGAACACCGGGGAGCTGTTTTTT; CDR3: CASGGQTNTGELFF; J: TRBJ2-2; size: NA; D: NA; V: TRBV9; length: 14
DNA: TGCAGCGCTAAGGGAGGGGTTCAAGAGACCCAGTACTTC; CDR3: CSAKGGVQETQYF; J: TRBJ2-5; size: NA; D: TRBD2; V: TRBV29-1; length: 13
DNA: TGCGCCAGCAGTTCGTCCGGGACAAACTATAATTCACCCCTCCACTTT; CDR3: CASSSSGTNYNSPLHF; J: TRBJ1-6; size: NA; D: NA; V: TRBV5-1; length: 16
DNA: TGTGCCAGCAGCCCTGGGCCGACATCGACAGGTTGGTTTGTGACCGGGGAGCTGTTTTTT; CDR3: CASSPGPTSTGWFVTGELFF; J: TRBJ2-2; size: NA; D: NA; V: TRBV9; length: 20
DNA: TGTGCCAGCAGTGAAGGAGGGGGCTCAGAGACCCAGTACTTC; CDR3: CASSEGGGSETQYF; J: TRBJ2-5; size: NA; D: TRBD1; V: TRBV6-1; length: 14
DNA: TGTGCCAGCAGCCCCCAGACAGGGAGCAATCAGCCCCAGCATTTT; CDR3: CASSPQTGSNQPQHF; J: TRBJ1-5; size: NA; D: TRBD1; V: TRBV5-8; length: 15
DNA: TGTGCCAGCAGTGAAGGCTGGAGGGCAGCATATGGCTACACCTTC; CDR3: CASSEGWRAAYGYTF; J: TRBJ1-2; size: NA; D: NA; V: TRBV6-1; length: 15
DNA: TGTGCCAGCAGCCCAGACCCGACTGGTGAGCAGTTCTTC; CDR3: CASSPDPTGEQFF; J: TRBJ2-1; size: NA; D: NA; V: TRBV7-7; length: 13
DNA: TGCAGCGTTGAAGATCGGTTTCAGGGGGTGGGGGATGAGCAGTTCTTC; CDR3: CSVEDRFQGVGDEQFF; J: TRBJ2-1; size: NA; D: TRBD1; V: TRBV29-1; length: 16
DNA: TGTGCCAGCACTTCGGGGGGAGGGGGTGGGTACGAGCAGTACTTC; CDR3: CASTSGGGGGYEQYF; J: TRBJ2-7; size: NA; D: NA; V: TRBV6-5; length: 15
DNA: TGCGCCAGCAGCCCCCAGGCGGACGGACTAGCGGGACACAATGAGCAGTTCTTC; CDR3: CASSPQADGLAGHNEQFF; J: TRBJ2-1; size: NA; D: TRBD2; V: TRBV5-1; length: 18
DNA: TGCAGCGGGGACCGCGGGGGCACCGGGGAGCTGTTTTTT; CDR3: CSGDRGGTGELFF; J: TRBJ2-2; size: NA; D: TRBD2; V: TRBV29-1; length: 13
DNA: TGTGCCAGCAGCGGAGGTGAGACCCAGTACTTC; CDR3: CASSGGETQYF; J: TRBJ2-5; size: NA; D: NA; V: TRBV9; length: 11
DNA: TGTGCCAGCAGCTTTGGCAGGATAAACACCGGGGAGCTGTTTTTT; CDR3: CASSFGRINTGELFF; J: TRBJ2-2; size: NA; D: NA; V: TRBV5-5; length: 15
DNA: TGTGCCAGCAGCTTAGAGGGACAGGGTGCGGGGGAGCAGTTCTTC; CDR3: CASSLEGQGAGEQFF; J: TRBJ2-1; size: NA; D: TRBD1; V: TRBV7-6; length: 15
DNA: TGTGCCAGCAGCTTAAGTGGGAGAATGAACACTGAAGCTTTCTTT; CDR3: CASSLSGRMNTEAFF; J: TRBJ1-1; size: medium-sized; D: NA; V: TRBV7-3; length: 15
DNA: TGTGCCAGCTCAATCGGACAAATGAACACTGAAGCTTTCTTT; CDR3: CASSIGQMNTEAFF; J: TRBJ1-1; size: few; D: NA; V: TRBV7-2; length: 14
DNA: TGTGCCAGCAGCCAAGAGGGGGGTAACGCACCCTACGAGCAGTACTTC; CDR3: CASSQEGGNAPYEQYF; J: TRBJ2-7; size: NA; D: NA; V: TRBV4-2; length: 16
DNA: TGTGCCAGCTCACCAGGAAGCGGGGGGAACACAGATACGCAGTATTTT; CDR3: CASSPGSGGNTDTQYF; J: TRBJ2-3; size: NA; D: TRBD2; V: TRBV18; length: 16
DNA: TGTGCCAGCAGCTTAGGGGTTAGCGTCAATGAGCAGTTCTTC; CDR3: CASSLGVSVNEQFF; J: TRBJ2-1; size: NA; D: NA; V: TRBV11-2; length: 14
DNA: TGTGCCAGCAGCTTCAGGGAAGGACCCCTCCACTTT; CDR3: CASSFREGPLHF; J: TRBJ1-6; size: few; D: NA; V: TRBV7-8; length: 12
DNA: TGTGCCAGCAGCTTTTACAGGGATTCTCAGCCCCAGCATTTT; CDR3: CASSFYRDSQPQHF; J: TRBJ1-5; size: NA; D: NA; V: TRBV7-2; length: 14
DNA: TGTGCCAGCAGCTCCCAAGGTGGGGGGGGAGCAGATACGCAGTATTTT; CDR3: CASSSQGGGGADTQYF; J: TRBJ2-3; size: NA; D: TRBD2; V: TRBV7-3; length: 16
DNA: TGTGCCAGCCGAGGGGACAGAAACTACAATGAGCAGTTCTTC; CDR3: CASRGDRNYNEQFF; J: TRBJ2-1; size: NA; D: TRBD1; V: TRBV2; length: 14